This TCR beta chain is drawn from a study of read filtering for tumor transcriptome and immune sequencing (TCRdb year 2020). Concerning the study at large: The cohort was composed of approximately 16 male and roughly 13 female patients, with a mean age of roughly 61 years and an age range of roughly 45 to 85. After DNase treatment, whole-transcriptome libraries were prepared with the TruSeq RNA Access Library Prep Kit. A main aim was a read-filtering strategy for immune repertoire data, specifically whether clonotypes supported by a single read should be removed. Per sample, about 3.5 to 10.27 million TCR-region mapped reads were obtained with IR-seq, compared with only about 80 to 1,400 with RNA-seq. By revised international staging, about 8 patients were R-ISS I, about 16 were R-ISS II and roughly seven were R-ISS III. Using the same bone marrow samples, the study compared TCR repertoires obtained by targeted immune repertoire sequencing with those obtained by bulk whole-transcriptome sequencing. The study at large found these results: Compared with RNA-seq, IR-seq captured clonotypes at much higher depth and more reliably, and a smaller IR-seq throughput was enough to identify most shared clonotypes. The correlation between IR-seq and RNA-seq shared clonotype proportions was increased by removal of single-read clonotypes. The sorted CD138-negative fraction was not purified T cells but a mixed bone marrow immune population. In IR-seq, single-read clonotypes were roughly four fifths of clonotypes but 3.5% to 4% of total reads; in RNA-seq they were 74.6% of clonotypes and roughly 45% of reads.

TCR libraries were built from 300 to 450 ng RNA with the Immunoverse kit, using molecular barcoded adaptors covering alpha/delta and beta/gamma chains. The same RNA used for transcriptome sequencing was used for TCR library preparation. An Illumina HiSeq 4000 with 2 x 150 cycles was used to sequence the TCR libraries. Turning to the authors' computational methods: MiXCR aligned TCR reads to human V, D, J and C references and assembled the aligned reads into CDR3 clonotypes, with quality filtering and error correction included. The tcR package in R was used for analysis of clonotype counts and gene usage diversity. Raw mapping reads were checked after the RNA-seq reads had been mapped by STAR aligner version 2.5.3a onto the human GRCh37 genome. To test how sequencing depth affects detected clonotypes, IR-seq fastq files were randomly downsampled with Seqtk 1.3. In TCRdb, the public reads were trimmed at Q25 with fastp and aligned with MiXCR, with productive beta chains retained. Each entry is one CDR3 protein sequence, shown with its most common DNA and genes. TCRdb, rather than the study authors, made the V and J calls. Recorded for this sample are some 30,000 distinct CDR3 sequences; around 18% of them occurred a single time. 16% of the sample comes from the top ten.

Inclusive of the bounding cysteine and phenylalanine, the CDR3 is 15 residues long. Only the CDR3 region is kept as DNA, spanning 45 bases read in frame from base 1. V is reduced by 1 base and J by 6 bases, leaving a spacing of 16 bases between them. CDR1 and CDR2, looked up from the germline V gene, are MGHRA and YSYEKL. This clonotype was counted at least ten times. Its specific antigen is unknown. No base-level quality is on record; no much larger clone is a single base apart. Bone marrow was sampled from every patient at the time of active disease. Bone marrow mononuclear cells were isolated by Ficoll-Hypaque density gradient centrifugation. Myeloma plasma cells were removed and CD138-negative cells were collected by negative selection after labeling with CD138 magnetic microbeads on a MACS separator. The purity of the isolated cells was checked by flow cytometry with CD138 antibodies on an Attune NxT. TRIzol reagent was used to extract total RNA, which was then quantified with a NanoDrop spectrophotometer. Paired RNA-seq and IR-seq were performed on each patient's CD138-negative bone marrow sample.

The chain was built from TRBV4-1 and TRBJ2-7; the D gene assignment is ambiguous. Material for sequencing was a population of CD138-negative cells sorted from bone marrow. The cell subset or site label, read with the paper, signifies: bone marrow mononuclear cells depleted of CD138+ plasma/myeloma cells by negative magnetic selection. This sequence was found in a donor aged 40 or over with multiple myeloma. The CDR3 reads CASSQAPSYLLEQYF. The sequence in DNA is TGCGCCAGCAGCCAAGCCCCTAGTTACTTGCTCGAGCAGTACTTC.